The clone carrying this T cell receptor beta chain is a singleton in its sample. Its antigen is not known. The repertoire was sequenced with immunoSEQ multiplex PCR; TCRdb's copy has only in-frame clones and lacks some. The table records about 66,000 clones, about 89% of them present only once. This CDR3 has 12 residues. Germline V gene sequence: CDR1 SGHDN, CDR2 FVKESK. The V gene lost 1 base and the J gene lost 12 bases, with 10 bases spanning the gap. The data derive from a study of OX40 agonist ivuxolimab in advanced cancers. On the study more broadly: Patients receiving dose escalation had hepatocellular carcinoma, melanoma, renal cell or head and neck cancer. From roughly 23 to 85 years was the age range, with a mean of around 54 years, and roughly 80% were male. A history of anti-PD-1, anti-PD-L1 or anti-CTLA-4 therapy was acceptable, and approximately 41% had some.

Study results and limitations: Among the lowest levels of clonal expansion were found in partial responders at 0.1-3.0 mg/kg.

The specimen was CD4+ or CD8+ T cells sorted from blood, collected in a trial of the OX40 agonist ivuxolimab. The chain carries TRBV14 and TRBJ2-1; unclear D gene. This receptor was obtained from an adult with an advanced solid tumor such as melanoma, head and neck, liver or kidney cancer. The CDR3 sequence: CASSQAGRRQFF. CDR3 in DNA: TGTGCCAGCAGCCAAGCCGGTAGGCGGCAGTTCTTC.